This T cell receptor (beta chain) was captured by sequencing in a study of blood T cell repertoires in COVID-19. Study at large: In each case, the material was cDNA or gDNA derived from T cells, B-cell-depleted T cells, or PBMCs.

V shed 6 bases and J 7 bases; nucleotides not matched to a gene: 10. The CDR3 extends over 15 amino acids. The V gene's germline CDR1 is MDHEN and CDR2 SYDVKM. Libraries were prepared by immunoSEQ multiplex PCR; TCRdb keeps only in-frame clonotypes and omits some of them. This table holds some 270,000 clones, 80% to 90% found once. Participant age was roughly 18 to 100 years, and participants resided in fewer than 25 US areas. The sequenced material came from PBMCs or T cells enriched from blood (not recorded which). This receptor was taken from a woman aged 30 to 39 who had recovered from COVID-19. The chain is built from TRBV28 and TRBJ1-4; TRBD1 agrees at 8 bases. The CDR3 region is CASSQRQGLVEKLFF. The CDR3 coding sequence is TGTGCCAGCAGCCAAAGACAGGGGTTGGTTGAAAAACTGTTTTTT. Combining the CDR3 with reference TRBV28 and TRBJ1-4 gives the whole variable domain DVKVTQSSRYLVKRTGEKVFLECVQDMDHENMFWYRQDPGLGLRLIYFSYDVKMKEKGDIPEGYSVSREKKERFSLILESASTNQTSMYLCASSQRQGLVEKLFFGSGTQLSVL.